The TCR beta chain under discussion was sequenced for a study of blood T cells in healthy people across ages. Trimming stripped 2 bases from V and 2 bases from J, with 12 bases between. The CDR3 totals 14 residues. Per the germline V gene, CDR1 is DFQATT and CDR2 is SNEGSKA (reference sequence). Next came a second PCR, run for about 6 to 12 cycles, which used a sample-barcoded 5' primer along with a J-beta primer mix. One entry per CDR3 protein results from TCRdb running MiXCR on the 5' RACE reads. The table includes about 650,000 distinct CDR3 sequences, roughly 32% detected once. The gene calls are TRBV20-1 and TRBJ1-1; D perhaps matches TRBD1 (5 bases). This sequence was found in a woman of 80 years or more in good health. The sequenced material came from blood. This CDR3 reads CSARRGTGNTEAFF. Here the CDR3 DNA reads TGCAGTGCTAGAAGGGGAACAGGCAACACTGAAGCTTTCTTT.